This passage covers 3 T cell receptor beta chains from one sample sequenced in a study of blood T cell repertoires in COVID-19. Profiling relied on immunoSEQ multiplex PCR, and the TCRdb table lists in-frame clones only, not all of them. This repertoire shows about 530,000 clones, approximately 88% found once; its top ten account for 7.8%. Sequencing was done on a sample of peripheral blood. All receptors derive from a woman aged 45-65 years with COVID-19, enrolled during active disease.

This clone was detected only a few times. The chain recombines TRBV5-1 with TRBJ2-7; weak D call: TRBD2 (7 bases). The CDR3 totals 17 residues. Germline CDR1 reads SGHRS; CDR2 reads YFSETQ. V lost 3 bases, J lost 4 bases, and 23 bases lay in between. The CDR3 sequence: CASSYKGERNGGYEQYF. CDR3 DNA sequence: TGCGCCAGCAGCTACAAGGGGGAGCGGAACGGGGGGTACGAGCAGTACTTC.

The gene calls are TRBV6-5 and TRBJ1-4, with D possibly being TRBD1 (5 bases). CDR1 and CDR2 from the germline V gene are MNHEY and SVGAGI. Trimming shortened V by 8 bases and J by 8 bases, and 21 bases separated the two germline ends. The CDR3 loop spans 15 amino acids. The CDR3: CASGEAGGEGEKLFF. The DNA of the CDR3 is TGTGCCAGCGGGGAGGCCGGGGGGGAAGGAGAAAAACTGTTTTTT.

This chain links TRBV7-7 with TRBJ2-7; D remains unclear. The CDR3 length is 14 residues. Germline CDR1 reads SSHAT; CDR2 reads FNYEAQ (reference sequence). Trimming removed 2 bases from V and 0 bases from J, with 8 bases in between. In DNA form, the CDR3 reads TGTGCCAGCAGCTTATCAGTATCCTCCTACGAGCAGTACTTC. Translating gives CASSLSVSSYEQYF. Combining the CDR3 with reference TRBV7-7 and TRBJ2-7 gives the whole variable domain GAGVSQSPRYKVTKRGQDVTLRCDPISSHATLYWYQQALGQGPEFLTYFNYEAQPDKSGLPSDRFSAERPEGSISTLTIQRTEQRDSAMYRCASSLSVSSYEQYFGPGTRLTVT.